This TCR beta chain is from a study of T cell changes during pregnancy in multiple sclerosis. V lost 7 bases, J lost 7 bases, and 10 bases lay in between. The CDR3 is 10 residues long. The germline gives CDR1 SQVTM, CDR2 ANQGSEA. This clone has only one observation. The data were produced by immunoSEQ multiplex PCR, yet TCRdb's version contains in-frame clones alone and is incomplete. Among tens of thousands of clones listed, approximately 90% were seen once. The chain combines TRBV29-1 with TRBJ1-2, with D unresolved. The TCR sequence derives from a female donor with multiple sclerosis, enrolled in a pregnancy study. This specimen consisted of peripheral blood, obtained in the third trimester of pregnancy. The CDR3 coding sequence is TGCAGCGCGGCGGGAGGTGGCTACACCTTC. Its translation: CSAAGGGYTF.